These T cell receptor beta chains were read from a single sample in a study of blood T cell repertoires in COVID-19. The protocol was immunoSEQ multiplex PCR, while the TCRdb copy is restricted to in-frame clones and leaves out a portion. The sample lists fewer than 250,000 clones; about 88% were seen once. The specimen was peripheral blood. These receptor sequences come from a man aged 65 to 79 with acute or convalescent COVID-19. CDR3s include the opening cysteine and the closing phenylalanine or tryptophan. Fields, in order: CDR3 length, D gene, V gene, clone size, J gene, CDR3 DNA, CDR3 protein. D genes are given only for firm matches. Expanded clones are given a class, and other clones once, few, many or no size at all.

len: 13; d_gene: TRBD2; v_gene: TRBV30; abundance: .; j_gene: TRBJ2-1; CDR3nt: TGTGCCTGGAGACTAGCGGGAGGTAATGAGCAGTTCTTC; CDR3aa: CAWRLAGGNEQFF
len: 16; d_gene: .; v_gene: TRBV2; abundance: few; j_gene: TRBJ2-1; CDR3nt: TGTGCCAGCAGTGAAGACGTCTCCAGCTCCTACAATGAGCAGTTCTTC; CDR3aa: CASSEDVSSSYNEQFF
len: 13; d_gene: TRBD2; v_gene: TRBV6-2/TRBV6-3; abundance: .; j_gene: TRBJ2-7; CDR3nt: TGTGCCAGCAGTATCAGCGGGAGTAGCGAGCAGTACTTC; CDR3aa: CASSISGSSEQYF
len: 14; d_gene: TRBD1; v_gene: TRBV7-2; abundance: .; j_gene: TRBJ2-7; CDR3nt: TGTGCCAGCAGCTTAGAACCAGGGGGCTACGAGCAGTACTTC; CDR3aa: CASSLEPGGYEQYF
len: 14; d_gene: .; v_gene: TRBV5-1; abundance: .; j_gene: TRBJ1-2; CDR3nt: TGCGCCAGCAGCCCCCGACGGGAAAACTATGGCTACACCTTC; CDR3aa: CASSPRRENYGYTF
len: 17; d_gene: TRBD2; v_gene: TRBV19; abundance: .; j_gene: TRBJ2-3; CDR3nt: TGTGCCAGTAGTTTAACCGGGACTAGCGAACCGGCAGATACGCAGTATTTT; CDR3aa: CASSLTGTSEPADTQYF
len: 14; d_gene: .; v_gene: TRBV6-5; abundance: .; j_gene: TRBJ2-7; CDR3nt: TGTGCCAGCACTCTGGACCCAACGGGGAACGAGCAGTACTTC; CDR3aa: CASTLDPTGNEQYF
len: 13; d_gene: TRBD1; v_gene: TRBV29-1; abundance: .; j_gene: TRBJ1-1; CDR3nt: TGCAGCGTTACACAGGGGCTCCACACTGAAGCTTTCTTT; CDR3aa: CSVTQGLHTEAFF
len: 14; d_gene: TRBD1; v_gene: TRBV2; abundance: .; j_gene: TRBJ2-1; CDR3nt: TGTGCCAGCAGTGGGACAGGGCTATGGAGTGAGCAGTTCTTC; CDR3aa: CASSGTGLWSEQFF
len: 16; d_gene: .; v_gene: TRBV3-1/TRBV3-2; abundance: .; j_gene: TRBJ1-6; CDR3nt: TGTGCCAGCAGCCAACCCAGGACGGGGGGAAATTCACCCCTCCACTTT; CDR3aa: CASSQPRTGGNSPLHF
len: 15; d_gene: .; v_gene: TRBV6-5; abundance: .; j_gene: TRBJ1-1; CDR3nt: TGTGCCAGCAGTTATTCAGGGCAGGGGTCCACTGAAGCTTTCTTT; CDR3aa: CASSYSGQGSTEAFF
len: 20; d_gene: TRBD2; v_gene: TRBV4-1; abundance: once; j_gene: TRBJ2-4; CDR3nt: TGCGCCAGCAGCCAAGAGTCTAGCGGGAGGGCCCGGTATGAGGCGAACATTCAGTACTTC; CDR3aa: CASSQESSGRARYEANIQYF
len: 15; d_gene: .; v_gene: TRBV10-3; abundance: once; j_gene: TRBJ2-3; CDR3nt: TGTGCCATCTCCAGTTTTAGCGCCGACACAGATACGCAGTATTTT; CDR3aa: CAISSFSADTDTQYF
len: 15; d_gene: .; v_gene: TRBV6-6; abundance: .; j_gene: TRBJ2-6; CDR3nt: TGTGCCAGCACCATGACGGAGCCTGGGGCCAACGTCCTGACTTTC; CDR3aa: CASTMTEPGANVLTF
len: 14; d_gene: TRBD2; v_gene: TRBV19; abundance: .; j_gene: TRBJ2-4; CDR3nt: TGTGCCAGTAGTATGGGCTGGGGGGGAAACATTCAGTACTTC; CDR3aa: CASSMGWGGNIQYF
len: 15; d_gene: TRBD1; v_gene: TRBV5-1; abundance: .; j_gene: TRBJ2-7; CDR3nt: TGCGCCAGCAGCCACAGGGACAGGAGATCCTACGAGCAGTACTTC; CDR3aa: CASSHRDRRSYEQYF
len: 15; d_gene: TRBD2; v_gene: TRBV5-1; abundance: .; j_gene: TRBJ2-1; CDR3nt: TGCGCCAGCAGCATGGGACTAGCGAATAACAATGAGCAGTTCTTC; CDR3aa: CASSMGLANNNEQFF
len: 15; d_gene: TRBD2; v_gene: TRBV5-1; abundance: .; j_gene: TRBJ2-3; CDR3nt: TGCGCCAGCAGCTTGGGTCTAGCGGGCACAGATACGCAGTATTTT; CDR3aa: CASSLGLAGTDTQYF
len: 16; d_gene: .; v_gene: TRBV2; abundance: .; j_gene: TRBJ2-6; CDR3nt: TGTGCCAGCAGTGACAGGGGAAGTTCTGGGGCCAACGTCCTGACTTTC; CDR3aa: CASSDRGSSGANVLTF
len: 15; d_gene: .; v_gene: TRBV5-8; abundance: .; j_gene: TRBJ2-2; CDR3nt: TGTGCCAGCAGCTTCCAACTAGTGAGCACCGGGGAGCTGTTTTTT; CDR3aa: CASSFQLVSTGELFF
len: 15; d_gene: TRBD1; v_gene: TRBV6-5; abundance: .; j_gene: TRBJ2-7; CDR3nt: TGTGCCAGCAGTTACTCGTGGGACAGCTCCTACGAGCAGTACTTC; CDR3aa: CASSYSWDSSYEQYF
len: 12; d_gene: TRBD1; v_gene: TRBV6-5; abundance: .; j_gene: TRBJ1-2; CDR3nt: TGTGCCAGCAGGAGGACAGGGCGCGGCTACACCTTC; CDR3aa: CASRRTGRGYTF
len: 15; d_gene: TRBD1; v_gene: TRBV5-1; abundance: once; j_gene: TRBJ2-2; CDR3nt: TGCGCCAGCAGCTCAAGACAGGGGAACACCGGGGAGCTGTTTTTT; CDR3aa: CASSSRQGNTGELFF
len: 16; d_gene: TRBD2; v_gene: TRBV19; abundance: .; j_gene: TRBJ2-1; CDR3nt: TGTGCCAGTAGTATAGGACTAGCGGGATTCGATAATGAGCAGTTCTTC; CDR3aa: CASSIGLAGFDNEQFF
len: 14; d_gene: TRBD1; v_gene: TRBV28; abundance: .; j_gene: TRBJ1-5; CDR3nt: TGTGCCAGCACCCCGGGGACAGGGCAGTGGCCCCAGCATTTT; CDR3aa: CASTPGTGQWPQHF
len: 15; d_gene: .; v_gene: TRBV5-5; abundance: .; j_gene: TRBJ2-7; CDR3nt: TGTGCCAGCAGCCGAACGCAGGGGAGCTCCTACGAGCAGTACTTC; CDR3aa: CASSRTQGSSYEQYF
len: 12; d_gene: .; v_gene: TRBV28; abundance: .; j_gene: TRBJ1-2; CDR3nt: TGTGCCAGCAGTTTACTGAGGGATGGCTACACCTTC; CDR3aa: CASSLLRDGYTF
len: 18; d_gene: TRBD2; v_gene: TRBV5-1; abundance: .; j_gene: TRBJ2-7; CDR3nt: TGCGCCAGCAGCTTGGGGACTAGCGGGAGAGCTCCTCCCTACGAGCAGTACTTC; CDR3aa: CASSLGTSGRAPPYEQYF
len: 16; d_gene: TRBD1; v_gene: TRBV18; abundance: .; j_gene: TRBJ2-7; CDR3nt: TGTGCCAGCTCACCACCGGGACAGGGGGCATACTACGAGCAGTACTTC; CDR3aa: CASSPPGQGAYYEQYF
len: 15; d_gene: TRBD2; v_gene: TRBV20-1; abundance: .; j_gene: TRBJ2-7; CDR3nt: TGCAGTGCTAGTGGGACTAGCGGAAACACCTACGAGCAGTACTTC; CDR3aa: CSASGTSGNTYEQYF
len: 14; d_gene: .; v_gene: TRBV13; abundance: .; j_gene: TRBJ2-7; CDR3nt: TGTGCCAGCAGCTGGACCTTAGCGACCTACGAGCAGTACTTC; CDR3aa: CASSWTLATYEQYF
len: 12; d_gene: .; v_gene: TRBV29-1; abundance: .; j_gene: TRBJ2-1; CDR3nt: TGCAGCGTTGAACCCCAGGGTTCTGAGCAGTTCTTC; CDR3aa: CSVEPQGSEQFF
len: 10; d_gene: TRBD1; v_gene: TRBV29-1; abundance: .; j_gene: TRBJ1-1; CDR3nt: TGCAGCGCCAGACAGGGTGAAGCTTTCTTT; CDR3aa: CSARQGEAFF
len: 13; d_gene: TRBD1; v_gene: TRBV29-1; abundance: many; j_gene: TRBJ2-5; CDR3nt: TGCAGCGTTGAAGTAGGGGGCGCGGAGACCCAGTACTTC; CDR3aa: CSVEVGGAETQYF
len: 16; d_gene: TRBD2; v_gene: TRBV11-3; abundance: .; j_gene: TRBJ2-2; CDR3nt: TGTGCCAGCAGCCCGGGGGGGCTCGGGAGTGGCGGGGAGCTGTTTTTT; CDR3aa: CASSPGGLGSGGELFF
len: 17; d_gene: .; v_gene: TRBV11-2; abundance: .; j_gene: TRBJ1-1; CDR3nt: TGTGCCAGCAGCTTCCCCCGCGGGGGCCGTGCGGCGACTGAAGCTTTCTTT; CDR3aa: CASSFPRGGRAATEAFF
len: 15; d_gene: TRBD2; v_gene: TRBV7-9; abundance: .; j_gene: TRBJ2-2; CDR3nt: TGTGCCAGCAGCATGACTAGCGGGAGTACCGGGGAGCTGTTTTTT; CDR3aa: CASSMTSGSTGELFF
len: 17; d_gene: TRBD2; v_gene: TRBV3-1/TRBV3-2; abundance: .; j_gene: TRBJ2-2; CDR3nt: TGTGCCAGCAGCCAGACCGGACTAGCGGGAGGTACCGGGGAGCTGTTTTTT; CDR3aa: CASSQTGLAGGTGELFF
len: 15; d_gene: .; v_gene: TRBV10-3; abundance: .; j_gene: TRBJ2-7; CDR3nt: TGTGCCATCAGCAACCGACAGGGAGGACCCTACGAGCAGTACTTC; CDR3aa: CAISNRQGGPYEQYF
len: 13; d_gene: TRBD1; v_gene: TRBV2; abundance: .; j_gene: TRBJ2-7; CDR3nt: TGTGCCAGCAGAAGACAGGGCTATTACGAGCAGTACTTC; CDR3aa: CASRRQGYYEQYF
len: 14; d_gene: .; v_gene: TRBV5-5; abundance: .; j_gene: TRBJ1-2; CDR3nt: TGTGCCAGCAGCCCTGGGCAGGTAGCGGGCGGCTACACCTTC; CDR3aa: CASSPGQVAGGYTF
len: 15; d_gene: .; v_gene: TRBV29-1; abundance: .; j_gene: TRBJ2-7; CDR3nt: TGCAGCGTTCAAGGGGGGCCCAGGGTGTCCTACGAGCAGTACTTC; CDR3aa: CSVQGGPRVSYEQYF
len: 14; d_gene: TRBD2; v_gene: TRBV14; abundance: .; j_gene: TRBJ2-7; CDR3nt: TGTGCCAGCGGACACAGCGGGAGGGCGGCTGAGCAGTACTTC; CDR3aa: CASGHSGRAAEQYF
len: 14; d_gene: TRBD1; v_gene: TRBV28; abundance: .; j_gene: TRBJ2-3; CDR3nt: TGTGCCAGCAGTAGGAGACAGGGAATAGATACGCAGTATTTT; CDR3aa: CASSRRQGIDTQYF
len: 10; d_gene: .; v_gene: TRBV9; abundance: .; j_gene: TRBJ1-5; CDR3nt: TGTGCCAGCCTCAATCAGCCCCAGCATTTT; CDR3aa: CASLNQPQHF
len: 16; d_gene: TRBD2; v_gene: TRBV29-1; abundance: .; j_gene: TRBJ2-1; CDR3nt: TGCAGCGTTGAAAGTGGTTCTAGCGGAACTTACAATGAGCAGTTCTTC; CDR3aa: CSVESGSSGTYNEQFF
len: 14; d_gene: .; v_gene: TRBV6-5; abundance: .; j_gene: TRBJ1-1; CDR3nt: TGTGCCAGCAGCCTCTCGGGGGGCGCAAATGAAGCTTTCTTT; CDR3aa: CASSLSGGANEAFF
len: 16; d_gene: .; v_gene: TRBV19; abundance: .; j_gene: TRBJ1-4; CDR3nt: TGTGCCAGTAGGACCCAACAGGGTGCGGCTAATGAAAAACTGTTTTTT; CDR3aa: CASRTQQGAANEKLFF
len: 15; d_gene: .; v_gene: TRBV5-1; abundance: .; j_gene: TRBJ2-3; CDR3nt: TGCGCCAGCAGCGTCGTCGACAGACGCACAGATACGCAGTATTTT; CDR3aa: CASSVVDRRTDTQYF